The 30 T cell receptor beta chains below were found in one sample sequenced in a study of T cells in Graves' hyperthyroidism and ophthalmopathy. Amplification of TCR beta CDR3 regions was performed using RNA transcripts as template. Using the HTBI primer set, a first-round RT-PCR was run on the TCR CDR3. MiXCR was run by TCRdb on the multiplex PCR reads, yielding one entry per CDR3 protein. Of hundreds of thousands of distinct CDR3 sequences in the sample, around 15% were seen once. Sequenced sample: blood. These receptor sequences come from a woman between 18 and 30 years old with Graves' hyperthyroidism.

The chain has TRBV20-1 and TRBJ2-2; TRBD1 matches at 10 bases. The CDR3 length is 15 residues. Losses at the gene ends were 4 bases for V and 2 bases for J; bases not matched to a gene: 4. CDR1 and CDR2 (germline): DFQATT, SNEGSKA (reference sequence). CDR3 residues: CSATGTGDNTGELFF. CDR3 DNA sequence: TGCAGTGCTACCGGGACAGGGGACAACACCGGGGAGCTGTTTTTT.

This clonotype was seen repeatedly, ten times or more. The rearrangement joins TRBV4-2 to TRBJ2-7, with 7 bases lining up with TRBD2. Germline CDR1 reads LGHNA; CDR2 reads YNFKEQ. This CDR3 comprises 15 residues. Losses at the gene ends were 2 bases for V and 0 bases for J; bases not matched to a gene: 4. The DNA for the CDR3 is TGTGCCAGCAGCCAATCCGGGACTACCTCCTACGAGCAGTACTTC. Amino acids: CASSQSGTTSYEQYF.

This clonotype has at least ten counts. The CDR3 bases are TGTGCCAGCTCATCTAGGGTGGACAGTTATGGCTACACCTTC. Protein: CASSSRVDSYGYTF. The rearrangement links TRBV18 to TRBJ1-2; D may be TRBD1 (6 bases). There are 14 residues in the CDR3. Per germline, CDR1 KGHSH and CDR2 LQKENI. V lost 5 bases to trimming and J lost 5 bases, with 15 bases between them.

There are many counts of this clonotype. The junction does not match germline at one end; this may be a read error. V usage is TRBV11-3 and J usage is TRBJ2-7, with D unresolved. The germline V gene has CDR1 SGHNT and CDR2 YENEEA. This CDR3 contains 14 residues. This CDR3 reads CTSSLQGPSYEQYF. CDR3 nucleotides: TGTACCAGCAGCCTCCAAGGTCCCTCCTACGAGCAGTACTTC. Full variable domain (missing parts from reference TRBV11-3 and TRBJ2-7): EAGVVQSPRYKIIEKKQPVAFWCNPISGHNTLYWYLQNLGQGPELLIRYENEEAVDDSQLPKDRFSAERLKGVDSTLKIQPAELGDSAVYLCTSSLQGPSYEQYFGPGTRLTVT.

The chain couples TRBV19 to TRBJ2-1; D gene ambiguous. V dropped 4 bases and J dropped 6 bases, with 10 bases sitting between them. Looked up from germline, CDR1 is LNHDA and CDR2 is SQIVND (reference sequence). The CDR3 has 13 amino acids. The CDR3: CASSTRLSNEQFF. CDR3 in DNA: TGTGCCAGTAGTACCCGACTCAGCAATGAGCAGTTCTTC.

Only a few counts were recorded for this clonotype. The chain recombines TRBV28 with TRBJ1-4; 7 positions agree with TRBD1. V shed 7 bases and J 5 bases; nucleotides not matched to a gene: 10. Germline values: CDR1 MDHEN, CDR2 SYDVKM. The CDR3 runs to 15 residues. The CDR3 bases are TGTGCCAGCACCTCTTCGGGACAGCTCAATGAAAAACTGTTTTTT. Its protein is CASTSSGQLNEKLFF.

Many counts were recorded for this clonotype. The V call is TRBV15, the J call TRBJ1-1; D not resolved. The V gene's germline CDR1 is LNHNV and CDR2 YYDKDF (reference sequence). Trimming cost V 6 bases and J 5 bases, with 7 bases left between them. The CDR3 loop spans 11 amino acids. This CDR3 is CATSLVTEAFF. The CDR3, as DNA: TGTGCCACCAGTTTGGTGACTGAAGCTTTCTTT.

The CDR3 sequence is CASSGGSVYNEQFF. The CDR3 region has the DNA TGTGCCAGCAGTGGAGGGTCTGTCTACAATGAGCAGTTCTTC. The chain has TRBV6-1 and TRBJ2-1, with D perhaps TRBD2 (5 bases). The CDR3 consists of 14 residues. V was trimmed by 4 bases and J by 3 bases, leaving 10 bases between them. The germline gives CDR1 MNHNS, CDR2 SASEGT.

This clonotype was counted ten times or more. The rearrangement links TRBV11-2 to TRBJ2-3; D call uncertain. Trimming shortened V by 1 base and J by 2 bases, and 7 bases separated the two germline ends. Germline lookup yields CDR1 SGHAT and CDR2 FQNNGV. The length of the CDR3 is 14 residues. The CDR3 spells CASSLVAFTDTQYF. The CDR3, as DNA: TGTGCCAGCAGCTTAGTGGCCTTCACAGATACGCAGTATTTT.

V usage is TRBV25-1 and J usage is TRBJ1-4, with D perhaps matching TRBD1 (5 bases). This CDR3 is 14 amino acids long. The ends were cut back, 1 base at V and 4 bases at J, with 7 bases in the middle. Per germline, CDR1 MGHDK and CDR2 SYGVNS. The CDR3 nucleotides are TGTGCCAGCAGTGAATCAGGGAATAATGAAAAACTGTTTTTT. Its protein product is CASSESGNNEKLFF.

This clonotype was picked up many times. The chain couples TRBV6-6 to TRBJ2-1; 11 nucleotides match TRBD1. J lost 8 bases, V lost 2 bases, and 11 bases had no gene match. This CDR3 comprises 17 residues. Germline-derived CDR1 and CDR2 are MNHNY and SVGAGI (reference sequence). The CDR3 nucleotides read TGTGCCAGCAGTTACGGTGGGGGGACAGGGGGGCGGCATGAGCAGTTCTTC. It yields the protein CASSYGGGTGGRHEQFF.

Ten or more counts support this clonotype. V and J are TRBV27 and TRBJ1-5, with D hard to call. CDR1 and CDR2 (germline): MNHEY, SMNVEV (reference sequence). CDR3 length: 20 residues. Trimming removed 6 bases from V and 1 base from J, with 28 bases in between. Here the CDR3 reads CASRPNSRAAGRRSNQPQHF. The CDR3 nucleotides are TGTGCCAGCAGGCCCAACTCCCGGGCCGCCGGCCGGCGGAGCAATCAGCCCCAGCATTTT.

A single count supports this clonotype. A much larger clone differs by one base, so this may be a read error. The rearrangement uses TRBV6-5 and TRBJ2-2; D unclear. The CDR3 covers 11 residues. CDR1 and CDR2 (germline): MNHEY, SVGAGI. The V end was cut by 2 bases, the J end by 9 bases, with 4 bases between. CDR3 protein: CASSYPRELFF. The CDR3 DNA reads TGTGCCAGCAGTTACCCCCGGGAGCTGTTTTTT.

The V and J genes are TRBV4-1 and TRBJ2-5, with 7 nucleotides matching TRBD2. The germline gives CDR1 MGHRA, CDR2 YSYEKL. The CDR3 spans 17 residues. V gave up 1 base and J gave up 5 bases; unmatched junction bases: 13. The CDR3 DNA follows: TGCGCCAGCAGCCAAGTAAGGGCCGGACTAGAACGTGAGACCCAGTACTTC. Translating it yields CASSQVRAGLERETQYF.

The sample holds many counts of this clonotype. The chain recombines TRBV20-1 with TRBJ2-5; D is perhaps TRBD2 (5 bases). The ends were cut back, 3 bases at V and 5 bases at J, with 10 bases in the middle. Germline assignment: CDR1 DFQATT and CDR2 SNEGSKA (reference sequence). The length of the CDR3 is 12 residues. For the CDR3, the DNA is TGCAGTGCTAGGGACTTGGGGGAGACCCAGTACTTC. It yields the protein CSARDLGETQYF.

This clonotype was recorded a few times. The rearrangement joins TRBV12-3 or TRBV12-4 to TRBJ2-4; 8 nucleotides align to TRBD2. Unmatched junction bases numbered 7, after V lost 5 bases and J lost 7 bases. This CDR3 is 14 amino acids long. The CDR3 DNA reads TGTGCCAGCAGTGTCCGGGCGGGAGGCAACATTCAGTACTTC. It is translated as CASSVRAGGNIQYF.

This clonotype was recorded at least ten times. The chain employs TRBV20-1 and TRBJ2-7; 11 nucleotides line up with TRBD2. Germline V gene lookup returns CDR1 DFQATT and CDR2 SNEGSKA (reference sequence). The CDR3 extends over 14 amino acids. V shed 3 bases and J 3 bases; nucleotides not matched to a gene: 4. CDR3 protein: CSARLLAGGYEQYF. As DNA, the CDR3 is TGCAGTGCTAGGCTGCTAGCGGGAGGCTACGAGCAGTACTTC.

This clonotype showed up many times. The V and J genes are TRBV7-9 and TRBJ2-7, with 7 bases identical to TRBD1. The CDR3 is 14 residues long. Per germline, CDR1 SEHNR and CDR2 FQNEAQ (reference sequence). The trim removed 5 bases at V and 3 bases at J, leaving 7 bases unmatched. CDR3 nucleotide sequence: TGTGCCAGCAGCCGCACGGGACAGCGCTACGAGCAGTACTTC. Protein sequence: CASSRTGQRYEQYF.

The chain joins TRBV5-1 to TRBJ2-5; no reliable D call. Per the germline V gene, CDR1 is SGHRS and CDR2 is YFSETQ. The V and J ends lost 0 bases and 5 bases respectively, with 5 bases between them. This CDR3 contains 12 residues. The CDR3 region is CASSLEWETQYF. The CDR3 DNA follows: TGCGCCAGCAGCTTGGAATGGGAGACCCAGTACTTC.

The rearrangement joins TRBV27 to TRBJ2-1; D unresolved. The CDR3 covers 15 residues. V lost 0 bases to trimming and J lost 6 bases, with 12 bases between them. CDR1 MNHEY and CDR2 SMNVEV come from the germline V gene (reference sequence). The CDR3 coding sequence is TGTGCCAGCAGTTTATCCTCCTCCCCCTTCAATGAGCAGTTCTTC. This gives the protein CASSLSSSPFNEQFF.

This clonotype was detected ten times or more. This chain connects TRBV6-1 to TRBJ2-7, with D uncertain. V was cut by 4 bases and J by 6 bases, with 13 bases left in between. Germline CDR1 and CDR2: MNHNS and SASEGT. The CDR3 spans 13 residues. The CDR3 protein is CASSAPPRTEQYF. The CDR3 bases are TGTGCCAGCAGTGCTCCCCCCAGGACCGAGCAGTACTTC.

This clonotype was picked up many times. The chain employs TRBV20-1 and TRBJ2-7; the D gene is possibly TRBD2 (6 bases). CDR3 length: 14 residues. Trimming left V 0 bases short and J 5 bases short, with 14 bases between. The germline V gene encodes CDR1 DFQATT and CDR2 SNEGSKA (reference sequence). The CDR3 protein is CSARDPVEGDEQYF. CDR3 bases: TGCAGTGCTAGAGATCCGGTGGAGGGAGACGAGCAGTACTTC.

In its sample, this clonotype was seen many times. The chain joins TRBV29-1 to TRBJ1-1; no clear D gene. The CDR3 length is 13 residues. V was shortened by 4 bases and J by 0 bases, with 9 bases between the two germline ends. Germline CDR1 is SQVTM and CDR2 is ANQGSEA. The CDR3 loop reads CSVGRKMNTEAFF. The CDR3 DNA sequence: TGCAGCGTTGGGAGGAAAATGAACACTGAAGCTTTCTTT.

Worth noting for this clonotype: A clone one base away is much larger, so this may be a read error. Here the CDR3 omits its conserved ending phenylalanine or tryptophan, so a read error is the likely source. The chain employs TRBV20-1 and TRBJ2-1, with 7 positions matching TRBD1. The V segment lost 3 bases and the J segment 0 bases; nucleotides outside the gene matches: 5. This CDR3 has 15 amino acids. Germline CDR1 reads DFQATT; CDR2 reads SNEGSKA (reference sequence). The CDR3 region is CSASEGASSYNEQFI. The CDR3 DNA follows: TGCAGTGCTAGTGAGGGGGCCAGCTCCTACAATGAGCAGTTCATC.

This clonotype occurred a few times. V is TRBV29-1 and J is TRBJ2-4; possibly TRBD2 for D (5 bases). Trimming took 7 bases from V and 0 from J, leaving 16 bases between them. The germline gives CDR1 SQVTM, CDR2 ANQGSEA. This CDR3 region has 15 residues. The CDR3 protein is CSAEAGVLAKNIQYF. The CDR3 bases are TGCAGCGCCGAGGCGGGTGTCCTAGCCAAAAACATTCAGTACTTC.

This chain links TRBV12-3 or TRBV12-4 with TRBJ1-2; possibly TRBD1 for D (5 bases). The CDR3 contains 14 residues. V lost 3 bases to trimming and J lost 4 bases, with 12 bases between them. In nucleotides, the CDR3 is TGTGCCAGCAGTTTTGGACACGCCATCTATGGCTACACCTTC. It encodes CASSFGHAIYGYTF.

The chain recombines TRBV7-9 with TRBJ2-1; TRBD2 matches 8 bases. The junction had 6 bases not matched to a gene; V was cut back by 3 bases and J by 5 bases. Germline loops: CDR1 SEHNR, CDR2 FQNEAQ (reference sequence). This CDR3 comprises 15 residues. CDR3 sequence reads: CASSLTGGGNNEQFF. The CDR3, as DNA: TGTGCCAGCAGCTTGACGGGAGGGGGGAACAATGAGCAGTTCTTC.

At least ten counts were recorded for this clonotype. The chain is built from TRBV27 and TRBJ2-7; TRBD1 is a possible D gene (5 bases). CDR1 is MNHEY, CDR2 SMNVEV, per germline (reference sequence). V was cut by 3 bases and J by 1 base, with 16 bases left in between. The CDR3 consists of 16 residues. In DNA, the CDR3 is TGTGCCAGCAGTTTGGTGACCCCGACAGCGTCCTACGAGCAGTACTTC. This gives the protein CASSLVTPTASYEQYF.

This clonotype was seen ten or more times. The rearrangement joins TRBV12-3 or TRBV12-4 to TRBJ1-6; TRBD1 might be the D (6 bases). With 5 bases removed from V and 10 bases from J, the gap between germline ends came to 18 bases. CDR3 length: 15 residues. CDR3 bases: TGTGCCAGCAGTCGCAGGGGTCCCCTGGCCTCACCCCTCCACTTT. It encodes CASSRRGPLASPLHF.

The gene calls are TRBV19 and TRBJ2-3; 7 bases align to TRBD2. The V gene end was trimmed by 4 bases and the J gene end by 2 bases; junction bases not matched to a gene: 9. This CDR3 spans 16 amino acids. Germline V gives CDR1 LNHDA, CDR2 SQIVND (reference sequence). As DNA, the CDR3 is TGTGCCAGTAGTACTCTACCCGGGACTACCACAGATACGCAGTATTTT. It specifies CASSTLPGTTTDTQYF. The variable domain in full, completed from reference TRBV19 and TRBJ2-3, reads DGGITQSPKYLFRKEGQNVTLSCEQNLNHDAMYWYRQDPGQGLRLIYYSQIVNDFQKGDIAEGYSVSREKKESFPLTVTSAQKNPTAFYLCASSTLPGTTTDTQYFGPGTRLTVL.